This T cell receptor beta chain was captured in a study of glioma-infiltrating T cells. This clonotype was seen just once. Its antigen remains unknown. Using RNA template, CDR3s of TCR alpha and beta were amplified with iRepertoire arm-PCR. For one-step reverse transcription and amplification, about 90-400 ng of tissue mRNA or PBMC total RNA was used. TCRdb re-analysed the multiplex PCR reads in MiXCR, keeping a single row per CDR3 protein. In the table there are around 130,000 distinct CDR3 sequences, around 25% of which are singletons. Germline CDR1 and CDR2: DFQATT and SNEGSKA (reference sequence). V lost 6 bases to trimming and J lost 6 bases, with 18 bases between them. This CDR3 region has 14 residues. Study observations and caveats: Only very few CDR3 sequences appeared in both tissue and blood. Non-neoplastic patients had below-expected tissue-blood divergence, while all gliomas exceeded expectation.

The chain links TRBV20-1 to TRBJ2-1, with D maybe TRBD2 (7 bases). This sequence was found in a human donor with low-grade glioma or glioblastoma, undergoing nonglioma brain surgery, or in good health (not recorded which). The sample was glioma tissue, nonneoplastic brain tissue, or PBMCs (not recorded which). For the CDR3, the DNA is TGCAGTGCCGGACTAGAGGGGGGTGGCAATGAGCAGTTCTTC. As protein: CSAGLEGGGNEQFF.